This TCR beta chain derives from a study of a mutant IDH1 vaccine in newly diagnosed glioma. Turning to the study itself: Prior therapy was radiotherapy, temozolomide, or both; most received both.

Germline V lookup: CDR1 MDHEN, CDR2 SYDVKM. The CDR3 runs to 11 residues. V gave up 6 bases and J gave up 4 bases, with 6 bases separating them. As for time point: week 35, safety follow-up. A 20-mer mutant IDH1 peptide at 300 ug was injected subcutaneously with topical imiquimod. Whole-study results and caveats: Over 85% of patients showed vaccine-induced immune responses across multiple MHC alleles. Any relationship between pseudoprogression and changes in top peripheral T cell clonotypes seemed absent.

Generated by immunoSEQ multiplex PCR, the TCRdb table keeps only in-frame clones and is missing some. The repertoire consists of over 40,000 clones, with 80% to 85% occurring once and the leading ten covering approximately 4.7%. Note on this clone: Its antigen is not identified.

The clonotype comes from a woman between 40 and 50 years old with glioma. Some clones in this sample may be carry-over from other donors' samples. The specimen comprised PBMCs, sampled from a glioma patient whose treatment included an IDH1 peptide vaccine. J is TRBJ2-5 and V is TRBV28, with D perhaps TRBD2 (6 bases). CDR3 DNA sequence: TGTGCCAGCAGGGGGGGAGAGACCCAGTACTTC. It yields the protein CASRGGETQYF.